Listed below are T cell receptor beta chains from one sample, sequenced in a study of shared clonotypes between healthy human individuals. Some clones are missing from TCRdb's copy, which holds only in-frame ones; the method was immunoSEQ multiplex PCR. The table has millions of clones, less than 95% seen once. The specimen sequenced was naive CD8+ T cells sorted from blood. The receptor set was obtained from a man between 18 and 29 years old in good health. Each CDR3 is given with its conserved first and last residue. The D gene is left open where the match is weak. Size is omitted from some rows. Given values are once, few, many or a class for expanded clones.

>TRBV9|NA|NA|TRBJ2-7
TGTGCCAGCAGCGTAGGGCTGGGCTACGAGCAGTACTTC
CASSVGLGYEQYF
>TRBV6-5|NA|NA|TRBJ2-2
TGTGCCAGCAGTTACCCCGAGAACACCGGGGAGCTGTTTTTT
CASSYPENTGELFF
>TRBV29-1|TRBD2|NA|TRBJ2-7
TGCAGCGTTCACACTAGCGGGAGCTCCTACGAGCAGTACTTC
CSVHTSGSSYEQYF
>TRBV7-9|TRBD1|NA|TRBJ2-7
TGTGCCAGCAGCTTAGGACAGGGGGCTATCTACGAGCAGTACTTC
CASSLGQGAIYEQYF
>TRBV6-6|NA|NA|TRBJ1-2
TGTGCCAGCAGTTACACGGACAATTATGGCTACACCTTC
CASSYTDNYGYTF
>TRBV4-1|NA|NA|TRBJ2-7
TGCGCCAGCAGCCCTCGTGGAAGCTACGAGCAGTACTTC
CASSPRGSYEQYF
>TRBV7-8|NA|once|TRBJ2-5
TGTGCCAGCAGTCACGCGACAGACCAAGAGACCCAGTACTTC
CASSHATDQETQYF
>TRBV30|NA|NA|TRBJ2-1
TGTGCCTGGGCGACACTGAACGAGCAGTTCTTC
CAWATLNEQFF
>TRBV27|NA|NA|TRBJ2-1
TGTGCCAGCAGTTTCCTAGCCTCCTACAATGAGCAGTTCTTC
CASSFLASYNEQFF
>TRBV28|NA|NA|TRBJ1-4
TGTGCCAGCAGTCCGGTCGACGGCTACAAACTGTTTTTT
CASSPVDGYKLFF
>TRBV11-1|TRBD2|once|TRBJ2-3
TGTGCCAGCAGCTTCGACCCCCCAGCGGGGGAAGGGGATACGCAGTATTTT
CASSFDPPAGEGDTQYF
>TRBV11-2|NA|once|TRBJ2-7
TGTGCCAGCAGTTCGACAGGTCCCTACGAGCAGTACTTC
CASSSTGPYEQYF
>TRBV28|NA|few|TRBJ1-6
TGTGCCAGCAGTTTAAAAGGGCAGGGTGGCACACCCCTCCACTTT
CASSLKGQGGTPLHF
>TRBV11-2|TRBD1|NA|TRBJ1-4
TGTGCCAGCAGCCGAGCGACAGGGTACGAAAAACTGTTTTTT
CASSRATGYEKLFF
>TRBV19|NA|NA|TRBJ1-2
TGTGCCAGTAGTTCACCCTATGGCTACACCTTC
CASSSPYGYTF
>TRBV6-1|NA|NA|TRBJ1-2
TGTGCCAGCAACCGAGTGACTGGGGATCTTAATGGCTACACCTTC
CASNRVTGDLNGYTF
>TRBV15|TRBD2|NA|TRBJ2-7
TGTGCCACCAGCATCACCTTAGCGGGGTCCTACGAGCAGTACTTC
CATSITLAGSYEQYF
>TRBV9|NA|NA|TRBJ2-7
TGTGCCAGCAGCGCCGGCGGGATAGGTTCCTACGAGCAGTACTTC
CASSAGGIGSYEQYF
>TRBV5-8|NA|NA|TRBJ2-7
TGTGCCAGCAGCTTCACCCGGTCGGAGCAGTACTTC
CASSFTRSEQYF
>TRBV4-1|NA|NA|TRBJ2-2
TGCGCCAGCAGCCCGGACTGGGAGAACACCGGGGAGCTGTTTTTT
CASSPDWENTGELFF
>TRBV12-5|NA|NA|TRBJ1-2
TGTGCTAGTGGTGCAACCCTTACAGGTCGGTCGGGCTATGGCTACACCTTC
CASGATLTGRSGYGYTF
>TRBV7-6|TRBD2|NA|TRBJ2-3
TGTGCCAGCAGCTTAGAGACTAGCCAAGCAGATACGCAGTATTTT
CASSLETSQADTQYF
>TRBV11-2|TRBD2|NA|TRBJ2-5
TGTGCCAGCAGCACCTTTAGCGGGGGGAATGGCCAGTACTTC
CASSTFSGGNGQYF
>TRBV7-2|TRBD2|NA|TRBJ2-3
TGTGCCAGCAGCTATCTAGCGGCAAGCACAGATACGCAGTATTTT
CASSYLAASTDTQYF
>TRBV10-2|TRBD1|NA|TRBJ1-5
TGCGCCAGCAGTGATGGCATGGACAGGGAGAATCAGCCCCAGCATTTT
CASSDGMDRENQPQHF
>TRBV7-9|TRBD1|NA|TRBJ1-1
TGTGCCAGCAGCGCTCCGACAGGGTTTACTGAAGCTTTCTTT
CASSAPTGFTEAFF
>TRBV5-1|NA|NA|TRBJ2-7
TGCGCCAGCAGCTTGGAGGGGACCCGGGACACCCCCTCGGGCCCCTACGAGCAGTACTTC
CASSLEGTRDTPSGPYEQYF
>TRBV7-6|NA|NA|TRBJ2-3
TGTGCCAGCAGCTCCCCAGGCACAGATACGCAGTATTTT
CASSSPGTDTQYF
>TRBV5-1|NA|NA|TRBJ2-5
TGCGCCAGCAGCCCCGTTTATGGCCATCAAGAGACCCAGTACTTC
CASSPVYGHQETQYF
>TRBV4-2|NA|NA|TRBJ2-1
TGTGCCAGCAGCCAGGGGGACGGACACGAGCAGTTCTTC
CASSQGDGHEQFF
>TRBV10-3|NA|NA|TRBJ2-7
TGTGCCATCAGTGAGTTAGAAGGGGCGGGGGAGCAGTACTTC
CAISELEGAGEQYF